One and the same sample provided the 5 T cell receptor beta chains below, sequenced in a study of T cell changes during pregnancy in multiple sclerosis. Method: immunoSEQ multiplex PCR; TCRdb's copy keeps in-frame clones and lacks some. The sample has 68,000 or so clones; about 90% are singletons. This specimen consisted of peripheral blood, obtained in the second trimester of pregnancy. The receptor source for this set is a female donor with multiple sclerosis, enrolled in a pregnancy study.

The chain carries TRBV5-4 and TRBJ2-1; weak D call: TRBD1 (6 bases). In germline, CDR1 is SGHNT, CDR2 YYREEE (reference sequence). Deletions cut 2 bases from V and 5 bases from J, with 8 bases between. The CDR3 extends over 13 amino acids. CDR3 region: CASSLDRNNEQFF. The CDR3, as DNA: TGTGCCAGCAGCTTAGACAGGAACAATGAGCAGTTCTTC.

The V and J genes are TRBV4-1 and TRBJ2-5; weak D call: TRBD2 (7 bases). The CDR3 runs to 14 residues. V was clipped by 3 bases and J by 2 bases, with 10 bases between them. Germline lookup yields CDR1 MGHRA and CDR2 YSYEKL. The CDR3 sequence is CASSQGGPQETQYF. The DNA of the CDR3 is TGCGCCAGCAGCCAGGGGGGGCCACAAGAGACCCAGTACTTC.

The genes are TRBV5-4 and TRBJ1-2; perhaps TRBD1 as D (6 bases). With 4 bases removed from V and 7 bases from J, the gap between germline ends came to 14 bases. Looked up from germline, CDR1 is SGHNT and CDR2 is YYREEE (reference sequence). This CDR3 has 13 amino acids. Here the CDR3 DNA reads TGTGCCAGCAGCGGAGCGGGGGCAGTTGGCTACACCTTC. Its translation: CASSGAGAVGYTF. The full variable domain, with the rest looked up from reference TRBV5-4 and TRBJ1-2, is ETGVTQSPTHLIKTRGQQVTLRCSSQSGHNTVSWYQQALGQGPQFIFQYYREEENGRGNFPPRFSGLQFPNYSSELNVNALELDDSALYLCASSGAGAVGYTFGSGTRLTVV.

The rearrangement joins TRBV7-2 to TRBJ1-2, with TRBD1 matching over 9 bases. The germline CDR1 and CDR2 sequences are SGHTA and FQGNSA. The trim removed 5 bases at V and 4 bases at J, leaving 2 bases unmatched. The CDR3 sequence is 13 residues long. As DNA, the CDR3 is TGTGCCAGCAGCCCGACAGGGGGCTATGGCTACACCTTC. This translates into CASSPTGGYGYTF.

The genes are TRBV30 and TRBJ1-3; TRBD1 matches 7 bases. The V gene's germline CDR1 is GTSNPN and CDR2 SVGIG (reference sequence). The junction had 11 bases not matched to a gene; V was cut back by 3 bases and J by 0 bases. This CDR3 comprises 17 residues. The CDR3 here is CAWREKGQPSSGNTIYF. Here the CDR3 DNA reads TGTGCCTGGAGGGAAAAGGGACAGCCAAGCTCTGGAAACACCATATATTTT. Full variable domain (outside the CDR3, taken from reference TRBV30 and TRBJ1-3): SQTIHQWPATLVQPVGSPLSLECTVEGTSNPNLYWYRQAAGRGLQLLFYSVGIGQISSEVPQNLSASRPQDRQFILSSKKLLLSDSGFYLCAWREKGQPSSGNTIYFGEGSWLTVV.